The 12 T cell receptor beta chains below were found in one sample sequenced in a study of glioma-infiltrating T cells. TCR alpha and beta CDR3 regions were amplified from RNA using iRepertoire nested multiplex PCR. From the multiplex PCR reads, TCRdb called clonotypes with MiXCR, one entry per CDR3 protein. In the table there are about 140,000 distinct CDR3 sequences, about two fifths of which are singletons. Sequenced input: glioma tissue, nonneoplastic brain tissue, or PBMCs (not recorded which). The receptors here all came from a human donor with low-grade glioma or glioblastoma, undergoing nonglioma brain surgery, or in good health (not recorded which).

This clonotype was detected ten times or more. The chain carries TRBV20-1 and TRBJ2-7; 8 positions match TRBD1. CDR1 is DFQATT and CDR2 is SNEGSKA in the germline V gene (reference sequence). CDR3 length: 13 amino acids. Germline trimming cut 6 bases from V and 3 bases from J; bases unmatched to any gene: 7. The CDR3 region has the DNA TGCAGTGCGGGGACAGGCGAACTCTACGAGCAGTACTTC. It translates to CSAGTGELYEQYF.

This clonotype was counted a few times. This chain uses TRBV14 with TRBJ1-1; D might be TRBD1 (6 bases). The V end lost 1 base, the J end lost 6 bases, and 9 bases lay between the germline ends. The germline V gene encodes CDR1 SGHDN and CDR2 FVKESK. This CDR3 is built from 13 residues. DNA for the CDR3: TGTGCCAGCAGCCAAGTACGGACAGCTGAAGCTTTCTTT. It encodes CASSQVRTAEAFF.

This clonotype was seen a few times. This chain joins TRBV6-6 and TRBJ1-1; no reliable D call. Looked up from germline, CDR1 is MNHNY and CDR2 is SVGAGI (reference sequence). V was shortened by 2 bases and J by 1 base, with 11 bases between the two germline ends. CDR3 length equals 15 residues. The CDR3 protein is CASSYDGPENTEAFF. CDR3 in DNA: TGTGCCAGCAGTTACGATGGCCCTGAGAACACTGAAGCTTTCTTT.

This chain uses TRBV20-1 with TRBJ2-3; 7 nucleotides agree with TRBD2. V trimming: 1 base; J trimming: 1 base; junction bases outside the gene matches: 5. CDR1 and CDR2 from the germline V gene are DFQATT and SNEGSKA (reference sequence). CDR3 length equals 15 residues. The CDR3 region is CSARGGGGGTDTQYF. CDR3 sequence (DNA): TGCAGTGCTAGAGGGGGGGGAGGAGGCACAGATACGCAGTATTTT.

The chain is built from TRBV19 and TRBJ2-3; 11 nucleotides match TRBD1. The CDR3 runs 15 residues. Germline CDR1 reads LNHDA; CDR2 reads SQIVND (reference sequence). V lost 6 bases and J lost 5; bases outside the gene matches: 7. The CDR3 spells CASRDGQGAGDTQYF. CDR3 coding DNA: TGTGCCAGTAGAGATGGACAGGGGGCAGGAGATACGCAGTATTTT.

The rearrangement joins TRBV2 to TRBJ1-1, with D unresolved. CDR1 and CDR2 from the germline V gene are SNHLY and FYNNEI. The CDR3 is 12 residues long. V was trimmed by 2 bases and J by 5 bases, leaving 6 bases between them. The chain's CDR3 is CASSEPGTEAFF. DNA of the CDR3: TGTGCCAGCAGTGAACCGGGGACTGAAGCTTTCTTT. Looking up the rest from reference TRBV2 and TRBJ1-1 gives the full variable domain: EPEVTQTPSHQVTQMGQEVILRCVPISNHLYFYWYRQILGQKVEFLVSFYNNEISEKSEIFDDQFSVERPDGSNFTLKIRSTKLEDSAMYFCASSEPGTEAFFGQGTRLTVV.

The genes are TRBV6-1 and TRBJ2-5, with TRBD1 as a possible D gene (6 bases). Germline CDR1 MNHNS, CDR2 SASEGT. V lost 6 bases and J lost 4, with 15 bases in between. The CDR3 is 14 amino acids. The DNA for the CDR3 is TGTGCCAGCAGGCGAGACTGGGGGCGAGAGACCCAGTACTTC. It yields the protein CASRRDWGRETQYF.

The genes are TRBV7-9 and TRBJ1-1; D ambiguous. The V gene's germline CDR1 is SEHNR and CDR2 FQNEAQ (reference sequence). V dropped 7 bases and J dropped 0 bases, with 9 bases sitting between them. The CDR3 has 13 residues. The CDR3, as DNA: TGTGCCAGCACCTACTTGGTGAACACTGAAGCTTTCTTT. Translated: CASTYLVNTEAFF.

The chain carries TRBV29-1 and TRBJ2-7, with a tentative D call TRBD2 (5 bases). The end of the DNA is better explained by TRBJ2-1, so the J call may be wrong. Germline CDR1 is SQVTM and CDR2 is ANQGSEA. This CDR3 comprises 12 residues. For the CDR3, the DNA is TGCAGTGCTAGTCGGGGTTACAATGAGCAGTTCTTC. It codes for CSASRGYNEQFF.

This clonotype was detected many times. The chain uses TRBV4-2 and TRBJ2-3; D is ambiguous. The CDR3 contains 15 residues. Germline V gene data show CDR1 as LGHNA and CDR2 as YNFKEQ. V lost 1 base, J lost 0 bases, and 8 bases lay in between. This CDR3 reads CASSQGTRSTDTQYF. In nucleotides, the CDR3 is TGTGCCAGCAGCCAAGGAACCAGGAGCACAGATACGCAGTATTTT.

The chain employs TRBV2 and TRBJ2-6; D gene unclear. Looked up from germline, CDR1 is SNHLY and CDR2 is FYNNEI. The CDR3 runs 13 residues. V was clipped by 5 bases and J by 4 bases, with 6 bases between them. This CDR3 reads CASSSTGANVLTF. In DNA, the CDR3 is TGTGCCAGCAGTTCAACGGGGGCCAACGTCCTGACTTTC.

The V call is TRBV20-1, the J call TRBJ2-7; D remains unclear. The CDR3 length is 14 residues. CDR1 and CDR2 from the germline V gene are DFQATT and SNEGSKA (reference sequence). The germline V and J ends were trimmed by 3 bases and 2 bases, with 14 bases remaining between them. CDR3 in amino acids: CSASSFMAAYEQYF. The CDR3, as DNA: TGCAGTGCTAGTTCCTTTATGGCAGCCTACGAGCAGTACTTC.